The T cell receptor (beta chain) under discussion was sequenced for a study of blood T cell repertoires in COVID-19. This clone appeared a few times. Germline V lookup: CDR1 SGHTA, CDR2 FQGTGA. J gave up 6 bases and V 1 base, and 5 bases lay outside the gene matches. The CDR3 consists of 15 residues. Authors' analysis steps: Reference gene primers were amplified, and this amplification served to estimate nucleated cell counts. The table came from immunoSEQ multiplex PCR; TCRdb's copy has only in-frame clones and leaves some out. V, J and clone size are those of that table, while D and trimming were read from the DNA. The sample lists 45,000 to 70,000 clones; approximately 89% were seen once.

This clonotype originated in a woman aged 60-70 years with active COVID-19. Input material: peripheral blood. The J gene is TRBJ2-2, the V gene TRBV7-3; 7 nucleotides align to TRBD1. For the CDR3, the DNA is TGTGCCAGCAGCTTAATTTCCCAGGGGGCCGGGGAGCTGTTTTTT. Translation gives CASSLISQGAGELFF.